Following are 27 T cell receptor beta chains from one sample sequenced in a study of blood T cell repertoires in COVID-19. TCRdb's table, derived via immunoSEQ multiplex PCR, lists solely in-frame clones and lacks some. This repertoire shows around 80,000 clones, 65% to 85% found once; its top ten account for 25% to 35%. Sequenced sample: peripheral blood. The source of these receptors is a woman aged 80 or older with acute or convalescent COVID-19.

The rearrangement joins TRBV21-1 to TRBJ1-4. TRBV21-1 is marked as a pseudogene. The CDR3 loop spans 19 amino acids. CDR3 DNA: TGTGCCAGCAGCAAAATGGAGGGGAAGCAATCAGGCCCTAATGAAAAACTGTTTTTT. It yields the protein CASSKMEGKQSGPNEKLFF.

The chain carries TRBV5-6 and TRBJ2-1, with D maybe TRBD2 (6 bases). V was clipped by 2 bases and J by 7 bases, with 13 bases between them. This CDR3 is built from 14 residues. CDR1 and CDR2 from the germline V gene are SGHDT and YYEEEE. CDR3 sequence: CASSLFLARNEQFF. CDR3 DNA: TGTGCCAGCAGCTTATTCCTAGCGCGAAATGAGCAGTTCTTC. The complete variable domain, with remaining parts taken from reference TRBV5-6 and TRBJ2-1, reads DAGVTQSPTHLIKTRGQQVTLRCSPKSGHDTVSWYQQALGQGPQFIFQYYEEEERQRGNFPDRFSGHQFPNYSSELNVNALLLGDSALYLCASSLFLARNEQFFGPGTRLTVL.

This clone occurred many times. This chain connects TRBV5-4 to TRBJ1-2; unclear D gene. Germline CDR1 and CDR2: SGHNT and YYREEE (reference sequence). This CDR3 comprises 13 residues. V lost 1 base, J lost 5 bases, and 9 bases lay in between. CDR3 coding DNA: TGTGCCAGCAGCTTGCCGGTCCGGTATGGCTACACCTTC. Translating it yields CASSLPVRYGYTF.

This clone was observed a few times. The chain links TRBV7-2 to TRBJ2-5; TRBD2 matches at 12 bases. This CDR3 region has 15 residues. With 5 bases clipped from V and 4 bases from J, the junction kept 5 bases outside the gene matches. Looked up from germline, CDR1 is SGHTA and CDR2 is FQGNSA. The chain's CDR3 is CASSPWTSGVETQYF. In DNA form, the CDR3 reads TGTGCCAGCAGCCCTTGGACTAGCGGGGTAGAGACCCAGTACTTC.

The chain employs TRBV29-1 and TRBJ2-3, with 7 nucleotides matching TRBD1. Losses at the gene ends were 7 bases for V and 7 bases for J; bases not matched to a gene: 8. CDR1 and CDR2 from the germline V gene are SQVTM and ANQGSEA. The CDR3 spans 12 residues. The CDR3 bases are TGCAGCGCTGGGACAGAGGCGAATACGCAGTATTTT. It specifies CSAGTEANTQYF.

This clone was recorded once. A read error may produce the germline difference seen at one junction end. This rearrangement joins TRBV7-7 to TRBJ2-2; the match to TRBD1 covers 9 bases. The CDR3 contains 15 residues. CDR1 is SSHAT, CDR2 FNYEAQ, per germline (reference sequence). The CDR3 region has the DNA TGTGCTAGCAGCCCGGACAGGGGAGACACCGGGGAGCTGTTTTTT. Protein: CASSPDRGDTGELFF.

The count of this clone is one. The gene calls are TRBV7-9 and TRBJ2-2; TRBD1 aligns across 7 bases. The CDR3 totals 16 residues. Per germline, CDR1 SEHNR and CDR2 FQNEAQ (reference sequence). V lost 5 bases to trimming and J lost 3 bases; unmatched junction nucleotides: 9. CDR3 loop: CASSARQGRDTGELFF. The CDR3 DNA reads TGTGCCAGCAGCGCCAGACAGGGCCGGGACACCGGGGAGCTGTTTTTT.

The CDR3 DNA reads as TGCGCCAGCAGCTTGGTCCCGGGAGGGGTTTACGAGCAGTACTTC. Translated: CASSLVPGGVYEQYF. The chain joins TRBV5-1 to TRBJ2-7, with TRBD2 matching 8 bases. From germline, CDR1 is SGHRS and CDR2 YFSETQ. The CDR3 extends over 15 amino acids. V trimming: 0 bases; J trimming: 4 bases; junction bases outside the gene matches: 6. Combining the CDR3 with reference TRBV5-1 and TRBJ2-7 gives the whole variable domain KAGVTQTPRYLIKTRGQQVTLSCSPISGHRSVSWYQQTPGQGLQFLFEYFSETQRNKGNFPGRFSGRQFSNSRSEMNVSTLELGDSALYLCASSLVPGGVYEQYFGPGTRLTVT.

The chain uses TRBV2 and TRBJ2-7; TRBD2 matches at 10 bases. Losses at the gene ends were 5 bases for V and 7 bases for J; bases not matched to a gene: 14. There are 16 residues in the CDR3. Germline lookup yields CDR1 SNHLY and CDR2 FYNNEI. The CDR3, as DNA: TGTGCCAGCAGTCAACAGGGTCTAGCGGGAGTTGGAGAGCAGTACTTC. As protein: CASSQQGLAGVGEQYF.

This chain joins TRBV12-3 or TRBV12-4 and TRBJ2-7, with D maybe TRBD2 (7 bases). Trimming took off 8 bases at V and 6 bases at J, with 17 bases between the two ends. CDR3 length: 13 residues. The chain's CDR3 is CASAPNREGEQYF. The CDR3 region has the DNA TGTGCCAGCGCCCCCAACAGGGAGGGCGAGCAGTACTTC.

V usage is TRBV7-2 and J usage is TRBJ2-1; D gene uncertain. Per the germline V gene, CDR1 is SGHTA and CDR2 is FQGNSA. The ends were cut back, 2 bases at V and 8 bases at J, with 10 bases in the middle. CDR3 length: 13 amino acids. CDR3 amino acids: CASSLQLIYEQFF. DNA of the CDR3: TGTGCCAGCAGCTTACAACTAATCTATGAGCAGTTCTTC.

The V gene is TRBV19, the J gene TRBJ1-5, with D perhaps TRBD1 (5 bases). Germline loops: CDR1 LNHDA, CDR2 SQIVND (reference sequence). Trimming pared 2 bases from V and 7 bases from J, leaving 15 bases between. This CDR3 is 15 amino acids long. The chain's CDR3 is CASSIRTRAIQPQHF. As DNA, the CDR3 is TGTGCCAGTAGTATAAGAACCAGGGCGATCCAGCCCCAGCATTTT.

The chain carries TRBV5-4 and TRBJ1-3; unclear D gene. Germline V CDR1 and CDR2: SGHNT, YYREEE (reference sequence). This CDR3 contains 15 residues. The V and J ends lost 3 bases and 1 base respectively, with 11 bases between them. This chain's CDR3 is CASSSKTRSGNTIYF. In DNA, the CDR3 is TGTGCCAGCAGCTCGAAGACAAGATCTGGAAACACCATATATTTT. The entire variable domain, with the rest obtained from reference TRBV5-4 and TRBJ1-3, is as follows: ETGVTQSPTHLIKTRGQQVTLRCSSQSGHNTVSWYQQALGQGPQFIFQYYREEENGRGNFPPRFSGLQFPNYSSELNVNALELDDSALYLCASSSKTRSGNTIYFGEGSWLTVV.

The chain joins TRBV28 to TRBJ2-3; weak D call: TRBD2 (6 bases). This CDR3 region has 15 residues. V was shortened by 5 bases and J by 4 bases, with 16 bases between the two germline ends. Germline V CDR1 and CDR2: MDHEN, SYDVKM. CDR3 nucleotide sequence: TGTGCCAGCAGTCCCCCCAGACTAGGAGCAGATACGCAGTATTTT. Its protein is CASSPPRLGADTQYF.

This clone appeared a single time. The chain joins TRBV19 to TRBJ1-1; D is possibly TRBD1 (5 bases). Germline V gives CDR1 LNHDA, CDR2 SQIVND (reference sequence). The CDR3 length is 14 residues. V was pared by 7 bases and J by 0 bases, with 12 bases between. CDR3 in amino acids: CASIRRGLNTEAFF. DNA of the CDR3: TGTGCCAGTATCCGGCGGGGCTTGAACACTGAAGCTTTCTTT.

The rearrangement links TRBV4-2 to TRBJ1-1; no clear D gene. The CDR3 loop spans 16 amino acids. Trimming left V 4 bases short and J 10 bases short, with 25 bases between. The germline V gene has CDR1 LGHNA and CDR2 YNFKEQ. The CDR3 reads CASSPWAASSAYRAFF. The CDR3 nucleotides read TGTGCCAGCAGCCCGTGGGCCGCGTCCTCGGCCTATAGAGCTTTCTTT.

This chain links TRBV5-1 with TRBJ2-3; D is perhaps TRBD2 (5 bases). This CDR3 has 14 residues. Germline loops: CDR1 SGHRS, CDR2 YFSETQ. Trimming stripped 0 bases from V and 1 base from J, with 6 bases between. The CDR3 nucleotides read TGCGCCAGCAGCTTGGTTAGCGGCACAGATACGCAGTATTTT. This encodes CASSLVSGTDTQYF. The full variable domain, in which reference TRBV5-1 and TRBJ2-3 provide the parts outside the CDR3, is KAGVTQTPRYLIKTRGQQVTLSCSPISGHRSVSWYQQTPGQGLQFLFEYFSETQRNKGNFPGRFSGRQFSNSRSEMNVSTLELGDSALYLCASSLVSGTDTQYFGPGTRLTVL.

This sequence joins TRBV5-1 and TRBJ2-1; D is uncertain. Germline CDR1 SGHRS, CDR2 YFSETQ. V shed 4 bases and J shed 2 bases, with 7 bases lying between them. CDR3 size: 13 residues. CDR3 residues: CASSIDTYNEQFF. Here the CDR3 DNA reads TGCGCCAGCAGCATCGACACCTACAATGAGCAGTTCTTC.

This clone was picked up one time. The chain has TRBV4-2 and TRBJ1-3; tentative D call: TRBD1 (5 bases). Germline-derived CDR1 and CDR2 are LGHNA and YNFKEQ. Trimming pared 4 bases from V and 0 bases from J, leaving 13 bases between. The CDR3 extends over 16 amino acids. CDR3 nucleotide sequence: TGTGCCAGCAGCCCTCAGACAGCGGGCTCTGGAAACACCATATATTTT. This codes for CASSPQTAGSGNTIYF.

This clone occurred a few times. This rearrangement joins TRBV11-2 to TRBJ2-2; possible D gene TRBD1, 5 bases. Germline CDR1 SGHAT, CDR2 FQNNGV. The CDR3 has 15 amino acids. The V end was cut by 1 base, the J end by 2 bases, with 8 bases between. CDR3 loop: CASSLVGANTGELFF. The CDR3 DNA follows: TGTGCCAGCAGCTTAGTAGGGGCCAACACCGGGGAGCTGTTTTTT. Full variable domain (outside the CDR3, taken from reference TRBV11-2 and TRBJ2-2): EAGVAQSPRYKIIEKRQSVAFWCNPISGHATLYWYQQILGQGPKLLIQFQNNGVVDDSQLPKDRFSAERLKGVDSTLKIQPAKLEDSAVYLCASSLVGANTGELFFGEGSRLTVL.

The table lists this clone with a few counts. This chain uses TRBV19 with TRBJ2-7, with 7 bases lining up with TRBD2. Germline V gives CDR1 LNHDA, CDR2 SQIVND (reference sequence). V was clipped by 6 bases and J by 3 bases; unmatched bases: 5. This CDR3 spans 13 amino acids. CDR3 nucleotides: TGTGCCAGTAGGGAGCGGGGACTCTACGAGCAGTACTTC. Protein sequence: CASRERGLYEQYF.

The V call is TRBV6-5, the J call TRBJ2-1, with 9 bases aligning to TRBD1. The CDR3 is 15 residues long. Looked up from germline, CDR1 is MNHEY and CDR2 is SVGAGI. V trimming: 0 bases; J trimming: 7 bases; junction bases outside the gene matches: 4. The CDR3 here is CASSYSTGGKNEQFF. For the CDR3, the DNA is TGTGCCAGCAGTTACTCGACAGGGGGGAAGAATGAGCAGTTCTTC.

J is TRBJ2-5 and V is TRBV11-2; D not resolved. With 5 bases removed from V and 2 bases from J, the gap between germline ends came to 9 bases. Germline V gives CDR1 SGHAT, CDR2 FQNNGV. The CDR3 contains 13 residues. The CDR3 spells CASSRERQETQYF. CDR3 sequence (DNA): TGTGCCAGCAGCCGCGAGCGTCAAGAGACCCAGTACTTC.

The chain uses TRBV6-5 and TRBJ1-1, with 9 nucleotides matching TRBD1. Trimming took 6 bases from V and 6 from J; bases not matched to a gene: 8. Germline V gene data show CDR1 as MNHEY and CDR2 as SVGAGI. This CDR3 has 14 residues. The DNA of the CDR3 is TGTGCCAGCAGAAAACAGGGGGCTGGGGCTGAAGCTTTCTTT. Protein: CASRKQGAGAEAFF.

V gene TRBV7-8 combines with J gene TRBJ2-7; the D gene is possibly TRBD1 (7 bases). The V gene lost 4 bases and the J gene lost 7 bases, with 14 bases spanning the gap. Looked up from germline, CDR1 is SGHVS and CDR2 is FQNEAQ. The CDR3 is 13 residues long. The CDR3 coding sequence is TGTGCCAGCAGCTCGGAGGGGGCGGGGGAGCAGTACTTC. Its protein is CASSSEGAGEQYF.

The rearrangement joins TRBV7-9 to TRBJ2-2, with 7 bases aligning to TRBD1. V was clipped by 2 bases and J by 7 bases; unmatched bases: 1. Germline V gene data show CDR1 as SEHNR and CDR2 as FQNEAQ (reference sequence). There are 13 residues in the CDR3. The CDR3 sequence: CASSLRDSGELFF. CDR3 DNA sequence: TGTGCCAGCAGCTTAAGGGACAGCGGGGAGCTGTTTTTT. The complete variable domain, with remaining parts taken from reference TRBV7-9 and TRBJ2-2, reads DTGVSQNPRHKITKRGQNVTFRCDPISEHNRLYWYRQTLGQGPEFLTYFQNEAQLEKSRLLSDRFSAERPKGSFSTLEIQRTEQGDSAMYLCASSLRDSGELFFGEGSRLTVL.

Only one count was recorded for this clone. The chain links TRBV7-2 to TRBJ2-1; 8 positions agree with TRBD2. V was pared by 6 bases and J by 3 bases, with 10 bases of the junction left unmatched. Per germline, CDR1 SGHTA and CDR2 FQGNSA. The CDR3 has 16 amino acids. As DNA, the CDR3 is TGTGCCAGCAGTCGCGGAGGGAGCGGGGGCTACAATGAGCAGTTCTTC. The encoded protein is CASSRGGSGGYNEQFF.